The rows below give T cell receptor beta chains drawn from one sample of a study of T cells in Graves' hyperthyroidism and ophthalmopathy. MiXCR, run by TCRdb on the multiplex PCR reads, gives a single entry per CDR3 protein. The sample carries fewer than 800,000 distinct CDR3 sequences, 16% recorded once. The sequencing sample was made of blood. These receptors were taken from a young man with Graves' hyperthyroidism. Each CDR3 is given with its conserved first and last residue. The D gene is left open where the match is weak. Size tells how often a clone was seen (once, few, many) or the class of an expanded clone, and some rows leave it out.

j_call v_call d_call clone_size cdr3_nt cdr3_aa
TRBJ2-1 TRBV5-1 TRBD1 . TGCGCCAGCAGCACGGGCCGACAGGGCTACAATGAGCAGTTCTTC CASSTGRQGYNEQFF
TRBJ2-3 TRBV6-2/TRBV6-3 . . TGTGCCAGCAGTACATACGGGATTTCTAGTACAGATACGCAGTATTTT CASSTYGISSTDTQYF
TRBJ1-3 TRBV10-2 TRBD1 . TGCGCCAGCAGTGAGTCGCCCCGGGACAGGGGAAACACCATATATTTT CASSESPRDRGNTIYF
TRBJ2-3 TRBV7-8 TRBD2 . TGTGCCAGCAGCTTCGACCCTAGCGGGGGGGGGTTCAGCACAGATACGCAGTATTTT CASSFDPSGGGFSTDTQYF
TRBJ2-2 TRBV24-1 TRBD1 . TGTGCCACCAGTCGGACAGGGGGCTTCACCGGGGAGCTGTTTTTT CATSRTGGFTGELFF
TRBJ2-2 TRBV12-3/TRBV12-4 . many TGTGCCAGCAGCCCCCGGGACGATAATAGCGGGGAGCTGTTTTTT CASSPRDDNSGELFF
TRBJ2-7 TRBV2 TRBD2 many TGTGCCAGCAGACGGACTAGCGGGAGCCACGAGCAGTACTTC CASRRTSGSHEQYF
TRBJ2-3 TRBV5-8 TRBD1 . TGTGCCAGCAGCCCGGGACAGGATGGCGCAGATACGCAGTATTTT CASSPGQDGADTQYF
TRBJ1-1 TRBV29-1 . many TGCAGCGTTGTTGGGACTGAAGCTTTCTTT CSVVGTEAFF
TRBJ1-5 TRBV12-3/TRBV12-4 . many TGTGCCAGCAGTTTTAGGAGGGCCCTTAGCAATCAGCCCCAGCATTTT CASSFRRALSNQPQHF
TRBJ1-2 TRBV7-9 . . TGTGCCAGCAGCTTAGGATGGGACAAGACCTATGGCTACACCTTC CASSLGWDKTYGYTF
TRBJ2-1 TRBV7-9 TRBD1 few TGTGCCAGCAGCCACCGGGACAGGGAACGTTGGAGACACAATGAGCAGTTCTTC CASSHRDRERWRHNEQFF
TRBJ2-3 TRBV10-3 . few TGTGCCAGCACCCGGGACTTTTACACAGATACGCAGTATTTT CASTRDFYTDTQYF
TRBJ2-2 TRBV7-3 TRBD1 . TGTGCCAGCAGCCCAGGGGGCTGGAGCGGGGAGCTGTTTTTT CASSPGGWSGELFF
TRBJ1-1 TRBV5-4 . few TGTGCCACTAGGGGGGCTACATCGAACACTGAAGCTTTCTTT CATRGATSNTEAFF
TRBJ2-7 TRBV6-1 TRBD1 . TGTGCCAGCAGCGTCGCGGGACAGGGTGTGTACGAGCAGTACTTC CASSVAGQGVYEQYF
TRBJ2-3 TRBV6-1 . few TGTGCCAGCAGTTCCCTTAGGAGCACCGATACGCAGTATTTT CASSSLRSTDTQYF
TRBJ1-1 TRBV13 . few TGTGCCAGCAGCTTTTGGGACGCACCTTGGGAAGCTTTCTTT CASSFWDAPWEAFF
TRBJ2-3 TRBV9 . . TGTGCCAGCAGCGTAGGGATCCCTAGCACAGATACGCAGTATTTT CASSVGIPSTDTQYF
TRBJ1-1 TRBV9 . . TGTGCCAGCAGCGTAGTAGTACAGGGGAACACTGAAGCTTTCTTT CASSVVVQGNTEAFF
TRBJ2-7 TRBV30 . many TGTGCCTGGAGTGTATCAGGGGGGGACGAACAGTACTTC CAWSVSGGDEQYF
TRBJ2-2 TRBV7-9 TRBD2 few TGTGCCAGCAGCGACCGGTCTAGCGGGATGGTGTCCGGGGAGCTGTTTTTT CASSDRSSGMVSGELFF
TRBJ2-1 TRBV12-3/TRBV12-4 TRBD2 . TGTGCGGGTGGGGAGGGCCCTCGGGATGAGCAGTTCTTC CAGGEGPRDEQFF
TRBJ1-5 TRBV7-2 . . TGTGCCAGCAGCTTCCAAGTGAGGCAGCCCCAGCATTTT CASSFQVRQPQHF
TRBJ2-3 TRBV5-6 . . TGTGCCAGCAGCTTGGTGGGGGACGGGAGATGGGATACGCAGTATTTT CASSLVGDGRWDTQYF
TRBJ2-3 TRBV28 . few TGTGCCAGTCAGTCGAGCCCAGGGGGCACAGATACGCAGTATTTT CASQSSPGGTDTQYF
TRBJ2-1 TRBV29-1 TRBD2 few TGCAGCGTTGATGGGACTAGCGGGATTGTCTACAATGAGCAGTTCTTC CSVDGTSGIVYNEQFF
TRBJ2-7 TRBV4-1 . . TGCGCCAGCAGCCAAGAAGGGGCTAGCGACTACGAGCAGTACTTC CASSQEGASDYEQYF
TRBJ2-3 TRBV7-7 TRBD1 many TGTGCTAGCAGCCCCCAGGGGGCCGCAGATACGCAGTATTTT CASSPQGAADTQYF
TRBJ1-3 TRBV15 . few TGTGCGTCCGCCGAAGGTGGCGCAAACTCTGGAAACACCATATATTTT CASAEGGANSGNTIYF
TRBJ1-1 TRBV12-3/TRBV12-4 TRBD1 . TGTGCCAGCTGCCGGACAGGGGGCACTGAAGCTTTCTTT CASCRTGGTEAFF
TRBJ1-2 TRBV29-1 . . TGCAGCGTTGCTACAGGGATAGGGTATGGCTACACCTTC CSVATGIGYGYTF
TRBJ1-1 TRBV6-5 . . TGTGCCAGCAGTTTTTACTCCTTGGCGAATGAAGCTTTCTTT CASSFYSLANEAFF
TRBJ2-3 TRBV11-3 . many TGTGCCAGCAGCTCAGGGACGAAGACCACAGATACGCAGTATTTT CASSSGTKTTDTQYF
TRBJ2-7 TRBV5-1 TRBD2 few TGCGCCAGCAGCTTGGCGGGTGCTGGAGCGGGGCGAAGCGAGCAGTACTTC CASSLAGAGAGRSEQYF
TRBJ2-5 TRBV3-1 TRBD2 . TGTGCCAGCAGCCAAGATGGACTAGCGGGAGAGGTCGAGACCCAGTACTTC CASSQDGLAGEVETQYF
TRBJ2-1 TRBV11-1 TRBD2 . TGTGCCAGCAGCCCAGGTAGCGGGAGGGGTTATGAGCAGTTCTTC CASSPGSGRGYEQFF
TRBJ1-3 TRBV11-2 . . TGTGCCAGCAGGGCTCGATCCGGGCGCTCTGGAAACACCATATATTTT CASRARSGRSGNTIYF
TRBJ1-1 TRBV5-1 TRBD1 many TGCGCCAGCAGCGTCGGGACAGGGATGAGCACTGAAGCTTTCTTT CASSVGTGMSTEAFF
TRBJ1-1 TRBV27 . many TGTGCCAGCAGGCGACAGGAGCATATGAACACTGAAGCTTTCTTT CASRRQEHMNTEAFF
TRBJ2-3 TRBV7-9 TRBD2 few TGTGCCAGCAGCTTACGGATAGCGGGAGGACCAGATACGCAGTATTTT CASSLRIAGGPDTQYF
TRBJ2-3 TRBV24-1 . few TGTGCCACCAGTGATTTGACGGGGGATTACGCAGATACGCAGTATTTT CATSDLTGDYADTQYF
TRBJ1-3 TRBV18 . once TGTGCCAGCTCACCGCCCTCATTACCCGGAAACACCATATATTTT CASSPPSLPGNTIYF
TRBJ2-7 TRBV27 . . TGTGCCAGCAAGGGGGGAAGGAACGAGCAGTACTTC CASKGGRNEQYF
TRBJ2-7 TRBV7-2 . few TGTGCCAGCAGCTTAGTTTGGACTACTATCGAGCAGTACTTC CASSLVWTTIEQYF
TRBJ2-1 TRBV7-3 TRBD2 . TGTGCCAGCAGCCCGGCGGGACTAGCGGGAGAAGGGACCTACAATGAGCAGTTCTTC CASSPAGLAGEGTYNEQFF
TRBJ2-3 TRBV20-1 TRBD2 . TGCAGTGCTAGACCACCGGTACTAGCGATCGCTAGCACAGATACGCAGTATTTT CSARPPVLAIASTDTQYF
TRBJ1-5 TRBV12-3/TRBV12-4 . few TGTGCCAGCAGTGTTCAATTAAACCAGCCCCAGCATTTT CASSVQLNQPQHF